The 5 T cell receptor beta chains in this list originate from one sample, sequenced in a study of cytomegalovirus exposure and HLA in healthy donors. With 60 Vbeta and 13 Jbeta primers, the PCR was carried out. Only in-frame clones appear in the TCRdb table, and some are missing; sequencing was by immunoSEQ multiplex PCR. This repertoire shows about 110,000 clones, around three quarters found once; its top ten account for 2.5% to 3.5%. Sequenced input: PBMCs. The source of these receptors is a woman aged 18 to 35 in good health and CMV-seropositive.

V gene TRBV9 combines with J gene TRBJ2-5; 8 bases match TRBD2. Germline V gene sequence: CDR1 SGDLS, CDR2 YYNGEE. This CDR3 has 15 amino acids. V was pared by 4 bases and J by 2 bases, with 7 bases of the junction left unmatched. CDR3 bases: TGTGCCAGCAGCCCGAGCGGGAGTCATCAAGAGACCCAGTACTTC. This codes for CASSPSGSHQETQYF.

In this sample, this clone turned up a few times. The chain joins TRBV7-9 to TRBJ1-1, with D perhaps matching TRBD1 (5 bases). Trimming took off 5 bases at V and 5 bases at J, with 18 bases between the two ends. This CDR3 is 15 amino acids long. From germline, CDR1 is SEHNR and CDR2 FQNEAQ (reference sequence). CDR3 protein: CASSPARGGSTEAFF. DNA of the CDR3: TGTGCCAGCAGCCCAGCGCGGGGGGGAAGTACTGAAGCTTTCTTT.

The chain is built from TRBV6-5 and TRBJ1-2; 7 bases fit TRBD1. J lost 4 bases, V lost 4 bases, and 6 bases had no gene match. Germline loops: CDR1 MNHEY, CDR2 SVGAGI. The CDR3 covers 14 residues. Here the CDR3 DNA reads TGTGCCAGCAGTTTTTCCAGGGGGTTCTATGGCTACACCTTC. Amino acid sequence: CASSFSRGFYGYTF.

The chain links TRBV12-5 to TRBJ1-5; perhaps TRBD1 as D (6 bases). The CDR3 has 16 residues. Germline V gene lookup returns CDR1 LGHNT and CDR2 FRNRAP. V was cut by 0 bases and J by 4 bases, with 13 bases left in between. The CDR3: CASGLVRGGKNQPQHF. The CDR3 DNA is TGTGCTAGTGGTTTGGTAAGGGGGGGGAAAAATCAGCCCCAGCATTTT.

The sample holds a few counts of this clone. The V and J genes are TRBV4-1 and TRBJ1-5, with 8 nucleotides matching TRBD1. Germline CDR1 and CDR2: MGHRA and YSYEKL. This CDR3 has 15 residues. Losses at the gene ends were 1 base for V and 5 bases for J; bases not matched to a gene: 4. The DNA of the CDR3 is TGCGCCAGCAGCCAAGGACAGGGGTACGATCAGCCCCAGCATTTT. This encodes CASSQGQGYDQPQHF.